These 25 T cell receptor beta chains came from one sample sequenced in a study of blood T cell repertoires in COVID-19. Assay: immunoSEQ multiplex PCR; the TCRdb copy retains only in-frame clones and omits some. The sample holds under 200,000 clones, approximately 80% seen once. The sequencing input was PBMCs or T cells enriched from blood (not recorded which). The receptor source for this set is a woman between 50 and 59 years old who had recovered from COVID-19.

The V and J genes are TRBV9 and TRBJ2-1, with D tentatively TRBD2 (6 bases). Germline V gene lookup returns CDR1 SGDLS and CDR2 YYNGEE. This CDR3 contains 16 residues. Trimming stripped 3 bases from V and 3 bases from J, with 16 bases between. The CDR3 bases are TGTGCCAGCAGCGGGATACGGGGGACCCTCTACAATGAGCAGTTCTTC. It encodes CASSGIRGTLYNEQFF.

J is TRBJ2-7 and V is TRBV6-1; 8 nucleotides agree with TRBD1. CDR1 MNHNS and CDR2 SASEGT come from the germline V gene. This CDR3 has 16 residues. Trimming cost V 1 base and J 2 bases; bases outside gene matches: 7. The CDR3 nucleotides read TGTGCCAGCAGTGAAGTATCCGGGGACAGGACCTACGAGCAGTACTTC. This codes for CASSEVSGDRTYEQYF.

The chain uses TRBV12-3 or TRBV12-4 and TRBJ2-7; tentatively, D is TRBD1 (6 bases). The CDR3 has 13 amino acids. V lost 6 bases, J lost 4 bases, and 13 bases lay in between. In DNA, the CDR3 is TGTGCCAGCAGCTACAGGGTTCCTTACGAGCAGTACTTC. Protein sequence: CASSYRVPYEQYF.

The sample holds one count of this clone. The rearrangement joins TRBV11-3 to TRBJ1-4, with D tentatively TRBD1 (6 bases). CDR3 length equals 12 residues. Germline-derived CDR1 and CDR2 are SGHNT and YENEEA. Trimming stripped 5 bases from V and 7 bases from J, with 8 bases between. This CDR3 reads CASSGGFEKLFF. CDR3 bases: TGTGCCAGCAGCGGGGGCTTTGAAAAACTGTTTTTT.

This clone was seen only once. The CDR3 protein is CATRGQTSGGYTF. The CDR3 coding sequence is TGTGCCACCCGGGGACAGACCTCTGGTGGCTACACCTTC. This rearrangement joins TRBV6-4 to TRBJ1-2, with 7 bases aligning to TRBD1. V lost 10 bases and J lost 7; bases outside the gene matches: 12. This CDR3 has 13 amino acids. Germline CDR1 MRHNA, CDR2 SNTAGT.

This clone showed up just once. This chain joins TRBV10-3 and TRBJ1-5; 8 bases agree with TRBD1. V was pared by 0 bases and J by 0 bases, with 10 bases of the junction left unmatched. The germline gives CDR1 ENHRY, CDR2 SYGVKD. CDR3 length: 19 amino acids. In DNA form, the CDR3 reads TGTGCCATCAGTGAGTCGAGGACAGGGACCCTGAGTAGCAATCAGCCCCAGCATTTT. Encoded protein: CAISESRTGTLSSNQPQHF.

The rearrangement uses TRBV19 and TRBJ2-1; TRBD1 is a possible D gene (6 bases). Looked up from germline, CDR1 is LNHDA and CDR2 is SQIVND (reference sequence). Trimming removed 3 bases from V and 0 bases from J, with 15 bases in between. This CDR3 is built from 17 residues. The chain's CDR3 is CASSIQHRASSYNEQFF. CDR3 nucleotides: TGTGCCAGTAGTATCCAACACAGGGCCAGCTCCTACAATGAGCAGTTCTTC.

The V call is TRBV6-6, the J call TRBJ1-1, with 10 bases matching TRBD1. CDR1 and CDR2 from the germline V gene are MNHNY and SVGAGI (reference sequence). The V segment lost 6 bases and the J segment 7 bases; nucleotides outside the gene matches: 14. The CDR3 has 16 residues. The CDR3 region has the DNA TGTGCCAGCAGGGGTCCAGGGACAGGGGCAGAGAATGAAGCTTTCTTT. Protein sequence: CASRGPGTGAENEAFF.

J is TRBJ1-5 and V is TRBV6-5; 8 nucleotides agree with TRBD1. Germline V gene data show CDR1 as MNHEY and CDR2 as SVGAGI. The CDR3 loop spans 16 amino acids. V lost 2 bases and J lost 3; bases outside the gene matches: 6. The CDR3 protein is CASSYAGTGPNQPQHF. DNA for the CDR3: TGTGCCAGCAGTTACGCCGGGACAGGACCCAATCAGCCCCAGCATTTT.

The chain has TRBV7-9 and TRBJ1-6, with D possibly TRBD1 on 5 matching bases. Trimming removed 5 bases from V and 8 bases from J, with 10 bases in between. CDR3 size: 13 residues. The V gene's germline CDR1 is SEHNR and CDR2 FQNEAQ (reference sequence). The CDR3 is CASSNQQDSPLHF. CDR3 DNA: TGTGCCAGCAGCAACCAACAGGATTCACCCCTCCACTTT.

This clone was seen once. Within the sample, other DNA sequences also encode this same CDR3. This sequence joins TRBV7-2 and TRBJ2-7; TRBD1 matches 8 bases. Per the germline V gene, CDR1 is SGHTA and CDR2 is FQGNSA. The CDR3 length is 15 residues. V was pared by 4 bases and J by 2 bases, with 7 bases of the junction left unmatched. The CDR3 region has the DNA TGTGCCAGCAGCTCCCCGGGGACAGGAGCCTACGAGCAGTACTTC. Amino acid sequence: CASSSPGTGAYEQYF. Full variable domain (rest looked up from reference TRBV7-2 and TRBJ2-7): GAGVSQSPSNKVTEKGKDVELRCDPISGHTALYWYRQSLGQGLEFLIYFQGNSAPDKSGLPSDRFSAERTGGSVSTLTIQRTQQEDSAVYLCASSSPGTGAYEQYFGPGTRLTVT.

The rearrangement uses TRBV4-2 and TRBJ1-1, with TRBD1 as a possible D gene (5 bases). This CDR3 is built from 13 residues. The germline V and J ends were trimmed by 4 bases and 3 bases, with 9 bases remaining between them. Looked up from germline, CDR1 is LGHNA and CDR2 is YNFKEQ. CDR3 sequence reads: CASSPQQDTEAFF. As DNA, the CDR3 is TGTGCCAGCAGCCCTCAACAGGACACTGAAGCTTTCTTT.

The V call is TRBV5-1, the J call TRBJ2-3; 9 bases map to TRBD1. This CDR3 has 14 residues. V lost 7 bases, J lost 2 bases, and 5 bases stayed unmatched. Germline loops: CDR1 SGHRS, CDR2 YFSETQ. The CDR3 DNA reads TGCGCCAGCGGGCGGGACAGGGTCACAGATACGCAGTATTTT. Protein sequence: CASGRDRVTDTQYF.

The genes are TRBV5-1 and TRBJ1-6, with 8 bases that match TRBD1. Per germline, CDR1 SGHRS and CDR2 YFSETQ. The V segment lost 5 bases and the J segment 7 bases; nucleotides outside the gene matches: 8. There are 15 residues in the CDR3. This CDR3 is CASRTGALTNSPLHF. The CDR3 DNA follows: TGCGCCAGCAGGACAGGGGCTTTAACGAATTCACCCCTCCACTTT.

The chain is built from TRBV6-5 and TRBJ1-2; a weak D match, TRBD1 (6 bases). The CDR3 loop spans 15 amino acids. V was cut by 8 bases and J by 7 bases, with 23 bases left in between. Germline CDR1 is MNHEY and CDR2 is SVGAGI. This CDR3 reads CASQRFTGRESGYTF. The CDR3 region has the DNA TGTGCCAGCCAGAGGTTCACAGGGCGCGAGAGTGGCTACACCTTC.

This clone was seen a few times. The genes are TRBV12-3 or TRBV12-4 and TRBJ1-5; perhaps TRBD1 as D (6 bases). Trimming cost V 5 bases and J 11 bases, with 13 bases left between them. The CDR3 is made up of 12 amino acids. The DNA for the CDR3 is TGTGCCAGCAGTCAACAGGGTTTAGCCCAGCATTTT. This encodes CASSQQGLAQHF.

J is TRBJ1-1 and V is TRBV27; D may be TRBD1 (6 bases). CDR1 and CDR2 from the germline V gene are MNHEY and SMNVEV (reference sequence). The V and J ends lost 4 bases and 4 bases respectively, with 16 bases between them. The length of the CDR3 is 15 residues. CDR3 in DNA: TGTGCCAGCAGTTCCCTAGGGGGGGGTAGCACTGAAGCTTTCTTT. Residues: CASSSLGGGSTEAFF.

J is TRBJ2-1 and V is TRBV7-3; 9 bases are a match to TRBD2. The CDR3 has 15 amino acids. Germline CDR1 and CDR2: SGHTA and FQGTGA. Trimming cost V 5 bases and J 5 bases; bases outside gene matches: 7. CDR3 nucleotide sequence: TGTGCCAGCAGCCGTAGCGGGAGTAGGGACAATGAGCAGTTCTTC. Translation gives CASSRSGSRDNEQFF.

The V and J genes are TRBV7-9 and TRBJ2-5; tentatively, D is TRBD1 (5 bases). This CDR3 region has 14 residues. The germline V gene encodes CDR1 SEHNR and CDR2 FQNEAQ (reference sequence). V lost 1 base and J 4 bases, leaving 10 bases between the germline ends. CDR3 sequence (DNA): TGTGCCAGCAGCTTAGAGGGGTCGCGAGAGACCCAGTACTTC. Residues: CASSLEGSRETQYF.

V gene TRBV6-5 combines with J gene TRBJ1-3; tentatively, D is TRBD1 (6 bases). Trimming stripped 5 bases from V and 5 bases from J, with 13 bases between. This CDR3 spans 14 amino acids. Germline lookup yields CDR1 MNHEY and CDR2 SVGAGI. CDR3: CASSIGQPRNTIYF. In DNA form, the CDR3 reads TGTGCCAGCAGTATCGGACAGCCCAGAAACACCATATATTTT.

The CDR3 nucleotides read TGTGCCAGCTCCGACAGTGCCTACGAGCAGTACTTC. Translation: CASSDSAYEQYF. V is TRBV18 and J is TRBJ2-7; a possible D gene is TRBD1 (5 bases). V lost 6 bases, J lost 2 bases, and 8 bases lay in between. This CDR3 comprises 12 residues. Germline assignment: CDR1 KGHSH and CDR2 LQKENI.

This clone has a handful of counts. V and J are TRBV12-5 and TRBJ1-3, with D perhaps TRBD1 (6 bases). The CDR3 sequence is 15 residues long. Germline CDR1 LGHNT, CDR2 FRNRAP. The germline V and J ends were trimmed by 3 bases and 4 bases, with 13 bases remaining between them. The CDR3 is CASGLLRGAGNTIYF. As DNA, the CDR3 is TGTGCTAGTGGTTTACTACGGGGGGCGGGAAACACCATATATTTT. Based on the CDR3 plus reference TRBV12-5 and TRBJ1-3, the full variable domain is DARVTQTPRHKVTEMGQEVTMRCQPILGHNTVFWYRQTMMQGLELLAYFRNRAPLDDSGMPKDRFSAEMPDATLATLKIQPSEPRDSAVYFCASGLLRGAGNTIYFGEGSWLTVV.

J is TRBJ2-7 and V is TRBV6-1; 11 bases map to TRBD2. The CDR3 spans 14 residues. Trimming removed 4 bases from V and 2 bases from J; junction bases left unmatched: 1. Per the germline V gene, CDR1 is MNHNS and CDR2 is SASEGT. The CDR3 DNA reads as TGTGCCAGCAGTGTAGCGGGAGGGCCCTACGAGCAGTACTTC. As protein: CASSVAGGPYEQYF.

This chain links TRBV7-8 with TRBJ1-5, with TRBD1 matching over 11 bases. CDR1 and CDR2 from the germline V gene are SGHVS and FQNEAQ. There are 18 residues in the CDR3. Trimming at V came to 5 bases and at J to 4 bases, leaving 13 bases not matched to a gene. The CDR3 region has the DNA TGTGCCAGCAGCCCTCTCCGGGACAGGGGGTTAGGAAATCAGCCCCAGCATTTT. Amino acid sequence: CASSPLRDRGLGNQPQHF.

This chain connects TRBV6-2 or TRBV6-3 to TRBJ1-1; D call uncertain. CDR1 and CDR2 from the germline V gene are MNHEY and SVGEGT. The CDR3 runs 11 residues. Trimming stripped 3 bases from V and 6 bases from J, with 5 bases between. CDR3 loop: CASSYGPEAFF. The CDR3 nucleotides read TGTGCCAGCAGTTATGGGCCTGAAGCTTTCTTT.